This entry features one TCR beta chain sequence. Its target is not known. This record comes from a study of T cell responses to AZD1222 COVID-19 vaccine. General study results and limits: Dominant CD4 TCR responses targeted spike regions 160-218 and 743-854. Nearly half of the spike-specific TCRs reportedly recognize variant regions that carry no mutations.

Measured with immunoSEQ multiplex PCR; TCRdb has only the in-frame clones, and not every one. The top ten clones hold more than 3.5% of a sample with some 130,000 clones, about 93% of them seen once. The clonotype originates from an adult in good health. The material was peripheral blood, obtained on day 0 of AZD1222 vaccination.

The CDR3 bases are TGTGCCAGCAGTAGCCTTCGACAGGACAATGAGCAGTTCTTC. Protein sequence: CASSSLRQDNEQFF. This rearrangement joins TRBV6-5 to TRBJ2-1; tentatively, D is TRBD1 (6 bases). The CDR3 extends over 14 amino acids. Per the germline V gene, CDR1 is MNHEY and CDR2 is SVGAGI. V was trimmed by 5 bases and J by 5 bases, leaving 13 bases between them.